A single sample gave rise to the 20 T cell receptor beta chains below, sequenced in a study of Ad26.COV2.S vaccination and SARS-CoV-2 variants. Some clones are missing from TCRdb's copy, which holds only in-frame ones; the method was immunoSEQ multiplex PCR. The table has hundreds of thousands of clones, roughly 90% seen once; the top ten hold over 1.3%. Treatment reported: some 20 received Ad26.COV2.S at low or high dose, single or two shots; about 5 received placebo; per-sample allocation not given. The samples were gathered on day 63 after the first injection of vaccine or placebo. The starting material was peripheral blood, obtained in a trial of Ad26.COV2.S vaccine versus placebo. These receptors all stem from a person between 18 and 60 years old who received the Ad26.COV2.S COVID-19 vaccine or a placebo.

J is TRBJ1-5 and V is TRBV6-2 or TRBV6-3; D gene uncertain. CDR1 is MNHEY, CDR2 SVGEGT, per germline. This CDR3 region has 15 residues. Trimming removed 6 bases from V and 0 bases from J, with 12 bases in between. The CDR3 sequence is CASSKLWDSNQPQHF. As DNA, the CDR3 is TGTGCCAGCAGCAAGCTTTGGGATAGCAATCAGCCCCAGCATTTT.

This clone has just one count. The chain links TRBV6-5 to TRBJ2-5; D might be TRBD2 (5 bases). Trimming left V 0 bases short and J 5 bases short, with 10 bases between. CDR3 length equals 14 residues. The germline V gene has CDR1 MNHEY and CDR2 SVGAGI. The CDR3 nucleotides read TGTGCCAGCAGTTACTCGAACGTAGCGGAGACCCAGTACTTC. Its translation is CASSYSNVAETQYF.

This clone was observed many times. This chain joins TRBV5-1 and TRBJ2-5, with 9 bases that match TRBD1. The germline gives CDR1 SGHRS, CDR2 YFSETQ. V lost 4 bases and J lost 5; bases outside the gene matches: 9. This CDR3 has 15 amino acids. The CDR3 protein is CASSIQPDRGETQYF. The DNA of the CDR3 is TGCGCCAGCAGCATTCAACCGGACAGGGGTGAGACCCAGTACTTC.

V gene TRBV30 combines with J gene TRBJ2-1; 12 bases match TRBD2. Germline lookup yields CDR1 GTSNPN and CDR2 SVGIG (reference sequence). The CDR3 is made up of 14 amino acids. V trimming: 3 bases; J trimming: 8 bases; junction bases outside the gene matches: 5. This chain's CDR3 is CAWSRGTSGYEQFF. In nucleotides, the CDR3 is TGTGCCTGGAGCCGAGGGACTAGCGGGTATGAGCAGTTCTTC.

The chain is built from TRBV6-4 and TRBJ2-1, with 7 bases matching TRBD2. The CDR3 contains 17 residues. CDR1 MRHNA and CDR2 SNTAGT come from the germline V gene. Unmatched junction bases numbered 11, after V lost 0 bases and J lost 6 bases. Written as DNA, the CDR3 is TGTGCCAGCAGTGACTCGATTCCCGGACTAGTAGGCAATGAGCAGTTCTTC. Encoded protein: CASSDSIPGLVGNEQFF.

The chain is built from TRBV7-7 and TRBJ1-3, with D maybe TRBD1 (5 bases). Trimming left V 0 bases short and J 3 bases short, with 9 bases between. Germline assignment: CDR1 SSHAT and CDR2 FNYEAQ (reference sequence). This CDR3 has 15 amino acids. CDR3: CASSLARGVGNTIYF. CDR3 bases: TGTGCCAGCAGCTTAGCGCGGGGGGTTGGAAACACCATATATTTT.

The chain carries TRBV14 and TRBJ1-2, with D tentatively TRBD1 (5 bases). The CDR3 is made up of 15 amino acids. The germline gives CDR1 SGHDN, CDR2 FVKESK. V lost 4 bases and J lost 4, with 16 bases in between. CDR3: CASSPQAEGRYGYTF. The CDR3 DNA reads TGTGCCAGCAGCCCCCAAGCGGAGGGGCGCTATGGCTACACCTTC.

J is TRBJ1-2 and V is TRBV29-1; no clear D. The CDR3 spans 11 residues. Per the germline V gene, CDR1 is SQVTM and CDR2 is ANQGSEA. The V and J ends lost 4 bases and 7 bases respectively, with 10 bases between them. The CDR3 loop is CSVAEGSGYTF. CDR3 sequence (DNA): TGCAGCGTTGCGGAGGGTTCTGGCTACACCTTC.

The rearrangement links TRBV14 to TRBJ2-7; 7 positions match TRBD2. Germline assignment: CDR1 SGHDN and CDR2 FVKESK. V gave up 1 base and J gave up 2 bases; unmatched junction bases: 5. This CDR3 comprises 15 residues. CDR3 coding DNA: TGTGCCAGCAGCCAAGTTCCGGGGAGGGCCTACGAGCAGTACTTC. Translating it yields CASSQVPGRAYEQYF.

This chain joins TRBV3-1 (or the pseudogene TRBV3-2) and TRBJ2-1; 11 bases are shared with TRBD2. This CDR3 region has 16 residues. The germline V gene encodes CDR1 LGHDT and CDR2 YNNKEL (reference sequence). V gave up 6 bases and J gave up 1 base; unmatched junction bases: 5. The CDR3 spells CASRLAGDNSYNEQFF. CDR3 sequence (DNA): TGTGCCAGCAGACTAGCGGGAGACAATTCCTACAATGAGCAGTTCTTC.

This clone has just a few counts. The J gene is TRBJ2-2, the V gene TRBV14, with 10 bases fitting TRBD1. V lost 0 bases and J lost 3; bases outside the gene matches: 10. The V gene's germline CDR1 is SGHDN and CDR2 FVKESK. The CDR3 length is 19 residues. As DNA, the CDR3 is TGTGCCAGCAGCCAAGAAGGGACAGGGGATCTAGCGGACACCGGGGAGCTGTTTTTT. The encoded protein is CASSQEGTGDLADTGELFF.

This rearrangement joins TRBV24-1 to TRBJ2-5; D remains unclear. V was shortened by 2 bases and J by 3 bases, with 9 bases between the two germline ends. Germline V lookup: CDR1 KGHDR, CDR2 SFDVKD. The CDR3 covers 14 residues. CDR3 DNA: TGTGCCACCAGTGATTCAGTGGGTGAAGAGACCCAGTACTTC. Encoded protein: CATSDSVGEETQYF.

V and J are TRBV14 and TRBJ2-2; unclear D gene. Germline V CDR1 and CDR2: SGHDN, FVKESK. CDR3 length: 14 amino acids. V lost 9 bases, J lost 2 bases, and 13 bases lay in between. The CDR3 DNA follows: TGTGCCAGTAACGGCAACGAAAACACCGGGGAGCTGTTTTTT. This translates into CASNGNENTGELFF.

This clone turned up a few times. The chain employs TRBV9 and TRBJ2-5, with 7 bases lining up with TRBD2. The length of the CDR3 is 14 residues. Germline values: CDR1 SGDLS, CDR2 YYNGEE. The J segment lost 1 base and the V segment lost 0 bases, leaving 0 bases of the junction unmatched. CDR3 region: CASSVGTSQETQYF. The CDR3 DNA is TGTGCCAGCAGCGTAGGGACTAGCCAAGAGACCCAGTACTTC. The whole variable domain, remainder taken from reference TRBV9 and TRBJ2-5, is DSGVTQTPKHLITATGQRVTLRCSPRSGDLSVYWYQQSLDQGLQFLIQYYNGEERAKGNILERFSAQQFPDLHSELNLSSLELGDSALYFCASSVGTSQETQYFGPGTRLLVL.

The rearrangement joins TRBV6-2 or TRBV6-3 to TRBJ1-1; D is unresolved. V was clipped by 5 bases and J by 0 bases, with 7 bases between them. CDR1 MNHEY and CDR2 SVGEGT come from the germline V gene. This CDR3 comprises 13 residues. Written as DNA, the CDR3 is TGTGCCAGCAGTCAGAACATGAACACTGAAGCTTTCTTT. The encoded protein is CASSQNMNTEAFF.

The rearrangement joins TRBV27 to TRBJ1-3; D is ambiguous. Trimming stripped 6 bases from V and 4 bases from J, with 13 bases between. Germline-derived CDR1 and CDR2 are MNHEY and SMNVEV (reference sequence). This CDR3 has 14 amino acids. CDR3 DNA: TGTGCCAGCAGCCTTACCTCCGTCGGAAACACCATATATTTT. Encoded protein: CASSLTSVGNTIYF.

This chain joins TRBV6-5 and TRBJ1-2; D might be TRBD1 (5 bases). The CDR3 totals 15 residues. The germline V gene has CDR1 MNHEY and CDR2 SVGAGI. The germline V and J ends were trimmed by 2 bases and 1 base, with 11 bases remaining between them. CDR3 in amino acids: CASSYGGRDNYGYTF. In nucleotides, the CDR3 is TGTGCCAGCAGTTACGGAGGCAGGGATAACTATGGCTACACCTTC.

This clone was seen a single time. The chain joins TRBV30 to TRBJ2-5; D is perhaps TRBD2 (6 bases). The germline V gene has CDR1 GTSNPN and CDR2 SVGIG (reference sequence). CDR3 length: 12 residues. Trimming cost V 2 bases and J 7 bases, with 11 bases left between them. CDR3 nucleotides: TGTGCCTGGAGTCCGGGGGTTTCGACCCAGTACTTC. Amino acids: CAWSPGVSTQYF.

This CDR3 reads CASSFSTGDNSPLHF. The DNA of the CDR3 is TGCGCCAGCAGCTTTTCAACAGGAGATAATTCACCCCTCCACTTT. The V and J genes are TRBV5-1 and TRBJ1-6, with D possibly TRBD1 on 5 matching bases. V was clipped by 2 bases and J by 5 bases, with 11 bases between them. The germline CDR1 and CDR2 sequences are SGHRS and YFSETQ. The length of the CDR3 is 15 residues.

The rearrangement joins TRBV24-1 to TRBJ2-3, with TRBD2 identical over 12 bases. V trimming: 7 bases; J trimming: 8 bases; junction bases outside the gene matches: 12. Germline CDR1 KGHDR, CDR2 SFDVKD. This CDR3 contains 16 residues. DNA of the CDR3: TGTGCCACCAGCGCCCGACTAGCGGGAGATTATGCTACGCAGTATTTT. Translated, it gives CATSARLAGDYATQYF.